One and the same sample provided the 8 T cell receptor beta chains below, sequenced in a study of blood T cell repertoires in COVID-19. Data came from immunoSEQ multiplex PCR; TCRdb stores just in-frame clones and leaves some out. The repertoire consists of tens of thousands of clones, with about four fifths occurring once and the leading ten covering 30% to 40%. Source material: peripheral blood. These receptor sequences come from a man at least 80 years old with acute or convalescent COVID-19.

The chain combines TRBV3-1 (or the pseudogene TRBV3-2) with TRBJ2-3; no definite D call. Germline CDR1 LGHDT, CDR2 YNNKEL (reference sequence). CDR3 length: 18 residues. Between the trimmed V and J ends, which lost 0 bases and 3 bases, there was a span of 19 bases. CDR3 in DNA: TGTGCCAGCAGCCAAGATCTGGTTTGGGCAGGTGAAACAGATACGCAGTATTTT. This encodes CASSQDLVWAGETDTQYF.

The V and J genes are TRBV7-9 and TRBJ1-1; D unresolved. Trimming cost V 7 bases and J 4 bases, with 16 bases left between them. This CDR3 has 14 amino acids. CDR1 is SEHNR, CDR2 FQNEAQ, per germline (reference sequence). The CDR3 protein is CASKVLGVGTEAFF. In nucleotides, the CDR3 is TGTGCCAGCAAAGTTTTGGGAGTTGGCACTGAAGCTTTCTTT. The full variable domain, its missing parts supplied by reference TRBV7-9 and TRBJ1-1, is DTGVSQNPRHKITKRGQNVTFRCDPISEHNRLYWYRQTLGQGPEFLTYFQNEAQLEKSRLLSDRFSAERPKGSFSTLEIQRTEQGDSAMYLCASKVLGVGTEAFFGQGTRLTVV.

The chain joins TRBV5-6 to TRBJ1-2, with D uncertain. The CDR3 length is 14 residues. Germline values: CDR1 SGHDT, CDR2 YYEEEE. V shed 5 bases and J shed 6 bases, with 17 bases lying between them. The CDR3 DNA follows: TGTGCCAGCAGAAGAAGAGGATCCGTGGATGGCTACACCTTC. It codes for CASRRRGSVDGYTF.

This clone has only one observation. The genes are TRBV27 and TRBJ2-2; tentative D call: TRBD2 (5 bases). CDR1 is MNHEY, CDR2 SMNVEV, per germline (reference sequence). The CDR3 is 14 residues long. Trimming took off 6 bases at V and 5 bases at J, with 13 bases between the two ends. The CDR3 sequence is CASSMPPGTGELFF. The CDR3 DNA is TGTGCCAGCAGCATGCCCCCGGGGACCGGGGAGCTGTTTTTT.

The chain recombines TRBV7-2 with TRBJ2-3; 8 bases align to TRBD1. The length of the CDR3 is 17 residues. Germline V lookup: CDR1 SGHTA, CDR2 FQGNSA. With V trimmed by 1 base and J by 3 bases, 9 bases remained unmatched. The CDR3 region has the DNA TGTGCCAGCAGCTTAGGCGGCAGGGGGCAGGTGACAGATACGCAGTATTTT. As protein: CASSLGGRGQVTDTQYF.

This sequence joins TRBV19 and TRBJ2-2; D is possibly TRBD1 (5 bases). This CDR3 has 14 residues. V was clipped by 4 bases and J by 3 bases, with 9 bases between them. The germline V gene encodes CDR1 LNHDA and CDR2 SQIVND (reference sequence). In DNA, the CDR3 is TGTGCCAGTAGTAAGACAGCGCACACCGGGGAGCTGTTTTTT. Encoded protein: CASSKTAHTGELFF.

The rearrangement uses TRBV4-3 and TRBJ1-2, with no clear D. Germline V gene sequence: CDR1 LGHNA, CDR2 YSLEER. This CDR3 has 14 amino acids. Trimming stripped 0 bases from V and 8 bases from J, with 13 bases between. The CDR3, as DNA: TGCGCCAGCAGCCAAGAAGTTGGGGAGTTCGGCTACACCTTC. It translates to CASSQEVGEFGYTF.

The genes are TRBV7-6 and TRBJ2-3; weak D call: TRBD2 (6 bases). This CDR3 is 15 amino acids long. Trimming took off 5 bases at V and 3 bases at J, with 15 bases between the two ends. Looked up from germline, CDR1 is SGHVS and CDR2 is FNYEAQ. The CDR3 loop is CASSPLAGMTDTQYF. The CDR3 DNA is TGTGCCAGCAGCCCCCTCGCGGGAATGACAGATACGCAGTATTTT.